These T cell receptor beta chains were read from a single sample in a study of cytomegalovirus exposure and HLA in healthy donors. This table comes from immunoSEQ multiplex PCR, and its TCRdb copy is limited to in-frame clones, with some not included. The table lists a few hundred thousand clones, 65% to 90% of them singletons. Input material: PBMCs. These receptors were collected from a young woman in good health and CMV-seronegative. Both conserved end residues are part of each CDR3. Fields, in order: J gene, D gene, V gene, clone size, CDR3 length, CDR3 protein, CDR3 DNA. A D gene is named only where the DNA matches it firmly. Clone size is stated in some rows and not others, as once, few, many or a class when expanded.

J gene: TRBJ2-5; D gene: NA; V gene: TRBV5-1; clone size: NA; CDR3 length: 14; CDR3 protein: CASSLGTDQETQYF; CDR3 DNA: TGCGCCAGCAGCTTGGGCACAGACCAAGAGACCCAGTACTTC
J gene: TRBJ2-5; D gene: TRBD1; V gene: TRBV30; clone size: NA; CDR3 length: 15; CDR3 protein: CAWSRGTGGGETQYF; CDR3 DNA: TGTGCCTGGAGTCGCGGGACAGGGGGAGGGGAGACCCAGTACTTC
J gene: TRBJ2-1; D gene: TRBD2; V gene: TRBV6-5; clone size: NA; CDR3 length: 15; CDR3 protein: CASRSSAGNNNEQFF; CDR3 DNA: TGTGCCAGCAGGTCTTCAGCGGGGAATAACAATGAGCAGTTCTTC
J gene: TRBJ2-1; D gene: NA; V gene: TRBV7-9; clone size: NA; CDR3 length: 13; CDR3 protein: CASSFGSIREQFF; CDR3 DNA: TGTGCCAGCAGCTTCGGGTCTATACGTGAGCAGTTCTTC
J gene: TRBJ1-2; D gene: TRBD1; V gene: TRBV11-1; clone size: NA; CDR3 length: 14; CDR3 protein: CASSTRTGDYGYTF; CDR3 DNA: TGTGCCAGCAGCACGAGGACAGGAGACTATGGCTACACCTTC
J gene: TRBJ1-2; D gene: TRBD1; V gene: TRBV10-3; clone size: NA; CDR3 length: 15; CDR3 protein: CAISGGTGVGYGYTF; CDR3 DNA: TGTGCCATCAGTGGGGGGACAGGGGTAGGCTATGGCTACACCTTC
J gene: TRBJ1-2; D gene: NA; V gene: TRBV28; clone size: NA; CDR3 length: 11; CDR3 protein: CASSVNYGYTF; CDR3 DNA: TGTGCCAGCAGCGTCAACTATGGCTACACCTTC
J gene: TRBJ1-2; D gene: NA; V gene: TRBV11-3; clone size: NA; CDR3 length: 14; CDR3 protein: CASSLDISGYGYTF; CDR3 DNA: TGTGCCAGCAGCTTAGATATCTCAGGGTATGGCTACACCTTC
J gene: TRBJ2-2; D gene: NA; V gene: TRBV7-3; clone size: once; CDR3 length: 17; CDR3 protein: CASSLTLNAANTGELFF; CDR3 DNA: TGTGCCAGCAGCTTAACGTTAAACGCAGCGAACACCGGGGAGCTGTTTTTT
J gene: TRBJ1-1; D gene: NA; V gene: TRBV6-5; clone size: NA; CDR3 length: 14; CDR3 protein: CASSSRTRGYEAFF; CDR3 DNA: TGTGCCAGCAGTTCCAGGACGCGGGGTTACGAAGCTTTCTTT
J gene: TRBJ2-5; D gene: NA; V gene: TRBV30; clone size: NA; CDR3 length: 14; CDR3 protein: CAWGVPGKQETQYF; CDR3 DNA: TGTGCCTGGGGTGTCCCGGGGAAACAAGAGACCCAGTACTTC
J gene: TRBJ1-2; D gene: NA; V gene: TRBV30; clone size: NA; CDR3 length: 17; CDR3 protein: CAWSLLLRGWRDYGYTF; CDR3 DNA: TGTGCCTGGAGTCTACTCCTACGGGGGTGGCGGGATTATGGCTACACCTTC
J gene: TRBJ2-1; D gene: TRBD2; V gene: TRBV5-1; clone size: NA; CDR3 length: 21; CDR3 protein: CASSLRGRGLAATGTYNEQFF; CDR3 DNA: TGCGCCAGCAGCTTGAGGGGTAGGGGACTAGCGGCCACGGGGACCTACAATGAGCAGTTCTTC
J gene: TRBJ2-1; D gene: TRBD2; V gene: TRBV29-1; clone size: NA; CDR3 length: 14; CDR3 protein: CSVPSGRLHWEQFF; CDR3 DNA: TGCAGCGTCCCTAGCGGGAGGCTTCACTGGGAGCAGTTCTTC
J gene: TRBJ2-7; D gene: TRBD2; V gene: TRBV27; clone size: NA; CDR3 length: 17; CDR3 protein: CASSLRRQLARTYEQYF; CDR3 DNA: TGTGCCAGCAGTTTACGCCGGCAACTAGCGCGAACCTACGAGCAGTACTTC
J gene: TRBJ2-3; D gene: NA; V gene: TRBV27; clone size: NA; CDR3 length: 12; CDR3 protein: CASKHNTDTQYF; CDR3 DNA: TGTGCCAGCAAACACAACACAGATACGCAGTATTTT
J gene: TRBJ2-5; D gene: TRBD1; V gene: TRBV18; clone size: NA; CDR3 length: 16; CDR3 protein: CASSPDRGRYQETQYF; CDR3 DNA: TGTGCCAGCTCGCCGGACAGGGGCCGGTACCAAGAGACCCAGTACTTC
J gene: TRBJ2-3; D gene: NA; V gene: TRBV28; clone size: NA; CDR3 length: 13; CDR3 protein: CASHRADTDTQYF; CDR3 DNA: TGTGCCAGCCACCGAGCGGACACAGATACGCAGTATTTT
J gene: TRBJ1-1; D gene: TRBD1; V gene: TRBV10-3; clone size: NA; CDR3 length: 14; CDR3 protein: CAITQDRVGTEAFF; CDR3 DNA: TGTGCCATCACCCAGGACAGGGTCGGAACTGAAGCTTTCTTT
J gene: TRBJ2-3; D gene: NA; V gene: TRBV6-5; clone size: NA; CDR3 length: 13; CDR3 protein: CASSASDTDTQYF; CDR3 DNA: TGTGCCAGCAGCGCCAGTGACACAGATACGCAGTATTTT
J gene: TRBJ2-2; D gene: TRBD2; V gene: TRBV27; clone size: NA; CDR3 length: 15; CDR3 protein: CASRVGLAGAGELFF; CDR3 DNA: TGTGCCAGCAGAGTCGGACTAGCGGGAGCCGGGGAGCTGTTTTTT
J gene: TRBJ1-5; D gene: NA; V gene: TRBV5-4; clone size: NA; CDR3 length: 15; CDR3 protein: CASSFGGNSNQPQHF; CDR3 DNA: TGTGCCAGCAGCTTCGGGGGGAATAGCAATCAGCCCCAGCATTTT
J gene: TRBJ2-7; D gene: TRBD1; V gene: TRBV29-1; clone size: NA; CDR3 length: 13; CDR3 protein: CSVSPGQGAEQYF; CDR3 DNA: TGCAGCGTATCTCCGGGACAGGGTGCCGAGCAGTACTTC
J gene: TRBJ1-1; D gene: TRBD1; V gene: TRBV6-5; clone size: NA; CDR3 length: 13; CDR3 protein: CASSRGTGGGAFF; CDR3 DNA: TGTGCCAGCAGCCGAGGGACAGGGGGGGGAGCTTTCTTT
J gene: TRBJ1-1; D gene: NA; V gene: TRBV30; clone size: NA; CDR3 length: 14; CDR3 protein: CAWSGSSGSTEAFF; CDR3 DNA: TGTGCCTGGAGTGGGTCGTCGGGGAGCACTGAAGCTTTCTTT